The clone carrying this TCR beta chain was counted a single time. Its cognate antigen is unknown. Trimming cost V 0 bases and J 7 bases, with 19 bases left between them. The V gene's germline CDR1 is LGHDT and CDR2 YNNKEL (reference sequence). This CDR3 is 17 amino acids long. The source of the sample is a study of T-cell memory formation after mild COVID-19. Study at large: TCR clustering was largely donor specific. Study findings and constraints: Contracting CD4+ clones were located mainly in CM and EM, and CD8+ clones in EMRA.

5'RACE with constant-segment primers yielded barcoded, UMI-tagged TCR alpha and TCR beta cDNA libraries. TCRdb reprocessed the 5' RACE reads with MiXCR, giving one entry per CDR3 protein. The table includes 98,000 or so distinct CDR3 sequences, roughly a sixth detected once. Sequenced material: PBMCs or a T cell subset sorted from them (not recorded which). The gene calls are TRBV3-1 and TRBJ2-1; TRBD1 is a possible D gene (7 bases). This TCR was sampled from a man between 18 and 35 years old who had mild COVID-19 (a few samples of this study predate the infection). Cell type and time point are not known. CDR3 coding DNA: TGTGCCAGCAGCCAAGATCGCGGAGGGGGCTTTTGGAATGAGCAGTTCTTC. Its protein product is CASSQDRGGGFWNEQFF.